Each of the 15 T cell receptor beta chains below was sequenced from the same sample in a study of T cells after yellow fever vaccination (dated by TCRdb to about 2019). Libraries came from 5' RACE. Instrument on record: Illumina NovaSeq 6000. The public reads were reprocessed in TCRdb via fastp at Q25 and MiXCR, keeping in-frame beta chains. Every distinct CDR3 protein forms one entry, paired with its most common genes and DNA. The sample table contains approximately 120,000 distinct CDR3 sequences; only one count was recorded for around 9.8% of them. The ten largest clonotypes hold roughly 43% of the sample. Explained via the paper, the treatment or condition label denotes: live attenuated yellow fever vaccine strain. Sequencing was performed on CD8+ T cells sorted from PBMCs, taken on the day of the yellow fever booster vaccination. Receptor source: a man aged 18 to 29 who received the YFV17D yellow fever vaccine.

V and J are TRBV6-2 or TRBV6-3 and TRBJ2-5; TRBD2 agrees at 7 bases. Losses at the gene ends were 0 bases for V and 1 base for J; bases not matched to a gene: 14. This CDR3 is built from 19 residues. Germline assignment: CDR1 MNHEY and CDR2 SVGEGT. In nucleotides, the CDR3 is TGTGCCAGCAGTTACTCGAGAGTAGGCACAGCGGGGCTCCAAGAGACCCAGTACTTC. This gives the protein CASSYSRVGTAGLQETQYF.

The chain uses TRBV4-2 and TRBJ2-7; no clear D gene. The germline V gene has CDR1 LGHNA and CDR2 YNFKEQ. The CDR3 extends over 13 amino acids. V lost 3 bases and J 0 bases, leaving 6 bases between the germline ends. CDR3 nucleotides: TGTGCCAGCAGCCAGGAGAGCTCCTACGAGCAGTACTTC. This sequence encodes CASSQESSYEQYF.

The table lists this clonotype with a few counts. The V call is TRBV7-3, the J call TRBJ2-7; 7 bases are a match to TRBD1. Germline CDR1 and CDR2: SGHTA and FQGTGA. Trimming took 4 bases from V and 2 from J; bases not matched to a gene: 8. The CDR3 runs 15 residues. The CDR3 sequence is CASSWQTGPAYEQYF. CDR3 coding DNA: TGTGCCAGCAGCTGGCAGACAGGGCCAGCCTACGAGCAGTACTTC.

This chain joins TRBV27 and TRBJ2-2; D gene uncertain. In germline, CDR1 is MNHEY, CDR2 SMNVEV (reference sequence). The CDR3 contains 15 residues. V lost 5 bases to trimming and J lost 6 bases, with 16 bases between them. CDR3 nucleotides: TGTGCCAGCAGTCTCCTTGCGTATAGGGCCGGGGAGCTGTTTTTT. It specifies CASSLLAYRAGELFF.

This clonotype was observed a few times. The V call is TRBV6-5, the J call TRBJ1-5; 9 nucleotides agree with TRBD1. Trimming took 5 bases from V and 6 from J; bases not matched to a gene: 8. The CDR3 covers 15 residues. Germline V gene sequence: CDR1 MNHEY, CDR2 SVGAGI. The CDR3 loop reads CASSTSTGGGQPQHF. The CDR3 DNA is TGTGCCAGCAGTACCTCGACAGGGGGTGGTCAGCCCCAGCATTTT.

The chain carries TRBV5-4 and TRBJ2-2; D ambiguous. CDR3 length: 18 residues. Per germline, CDR1 SGHNT and CDR2 YYREEE (reference sequence). Trimming removed 3 bases at V and 0 bases at J, with 18 bases between. In DNA, the CDR3 is TGTGCCAGCAGCTCTGCGACTGGGTTGGAAACGAACACCGGGGAGCTGTTTTTT. It specifies CASSSATGLETNTGELFF.

The chain uses TRBV13 and TRBJ2-3, with D possibly being TRBD2 (6 bases). This CDR3 has 14 residues. Trimming cost V 4 bases and J 1 base, with 9 bases left between them. Germline-derived CDR1 and CDR2 are PRHDT and FYEKMQ (reference sequence). The CDR3 loop reads CASSSPGGTDTQYF. CDR3 sequence (DNA): TGTGCCAGCAGCTCCCCGGGGGGCACAGATACGCAGTATTTT.

This clonotype was seen many times. The rearrangement links TRBV14 to TRBJ2-7; D gene ambiguous. The CDR3 sequence is 13 residues long. The germline CDR1 and CDR2 sequences are SGHDN and FVKESK. V lost 2 bases and J lost 4, with 9 bases in between. The CDR3 protein is CASSQTARYEQYV. CDR3 DNA sequence: TGTGCCAGCAGCCAAACGGCTAGATACGAGCAGTACGTC.

This clonotype was seen repeatedly, ten times or more. The V call is TRBV6-5, the J call TRBJ2-5; a weak D match, TRBD2 (6 bases). V was trimmed by 0 bases and J by 4 bases, leaving 18 bases between them. CDR1 and CDR2 (germline): MNHEY, SVGAGI. There are 17 residues in the CDR3. The CDR3 loop reads CASSYSSIPSGRETQYF. The CDR3 nucleotides read TGTGCCAGCAGTTACTCGAGTATTCCGAGCGGGCGAGAGACCCAGTACTTC.

This clonotype has more than one count but fewer than ten. V gene TRBV12-3 or TRBV12-4 combines with J gene TRBJ1-5, with 11 bases fitting TRBD1. This CDR3 spans 19 amino acids. Trimming cost V 6 bases and J 0 bases; bases outside gene matches: 13. The CDR3 protein is CASSSPGQGGRYSNQPQHF. DNA for the CDR3: TGTGCCAGCAGCTCCCCGGGACAGGGGGGGAGGTATAGCAATCAGCCCCAGCATTTT.

This chain uses TRBV14 with TRBJ1-5; D perhaps matches TRBD1 (5 bases). V shed 5 bases and J shed 4 bases, with 12 bases lying between them. The germline V gene encodes CDR1 SGHDN and CDR2 FVKESK. The CDR3 extends over 14 amino acids. CDR3 residues: CASSFTGLNQPQHF. The CDR3 nucleotides are TGTGCCAGCAGCTTTACAGGTCTGAATCAGCCCCAGCATTTT.

This clonotype was counted a few times. The rearrangement joins TRBV4-2 to TRBJ1-2; TRBD1 matches 7 bases. Germline loops: CDR1 LGHNA, CDR2 YNFKEQ. This CDR3 region has 18 residues. The ends lost 2 bases at V and 2 bases at J; junction bases unmatched: 14. Written as DNA, the CDR3 is TGTGCCAGCAGCCAAAGGGAGGGGGCGTCGCTCCCGAACTATGGCTACACCTTC. Protein sequence: CASSQREGASLPNYGYTF.

V usage is TRBV6-6 and J usage is TRBJ2-7, with D possibly being TRBD1 (5 bases). Trimming took off 6 bases at V and 1 base at J, with 10 bases between the two ends. CDR3 length equals 13 residues. Germline CDR1 is MNHNY and CDR2 is SVGAGI (reference sequence). CDR3: CASRDTVSYEQYF. CDR3 in DNA: TGTGCCAGCAGGGACACGGTTTCCTACGAGCAGTACTTC.

This clonotype was counted many times. This rearrangement joins TRBV6-1 to TRBJ2-6; no reliable D call. Germline V lookup: CDR1 MNHNS, CDR2 SASEGT. V was clipped by 2 bases and J by 2 bases, with 4 bases between them. The CDR3 has 14 residues. The CDR3 DNA reads as TGTGCCAGCAGTGAACTAGCTGGGGCCAACGTCCTGACTTTC. Translating it yields CASSELAGANVLTF.

This clonotype was picked up a small number of times. The V gene is TRBV7-3, the J gene TRBJ2-3, with D unclear. CDR3 length equals 16 residues. With 2 bases removed from V and 1 base from J, the gap between germline ends came to 13 bases. Looked up from germline, CDR1 is SGHTA and CDR2 is FQGTGA. CDR3 protein: CASSLGGFGGTDTQYF. As DNA, the CDR3 is TGTGCCAGCAGCTTAGGCGGATTTGGAGGCACAGATACGCAGTATTTT.